Listed below are T cell receptor beta chains from one sample, sequenced in a study of blood T cells in healthy people across ages. TCRdb reprocessed the 5' RACE reads with MiXCR, giving one entry per CDR3 protein. This table has just under 750,000 distinct CDR3 sequences, approximately 22% appearing once. The specimen sequenced was blood. The receptors were gathered from a man aged 70-80 years in good health. CDR3s leave out the opening cysteine and the closing phenylalanine or tryptophan.

V gene,CDR3 protein
TRBV6-1,ASLTASGGSDTQY
TRBV29-1,SAAGADGDTQY
TRBV28,ASSSPSGNYNEQF
TRBV7-2,ASTGTGGQNTIY
TRBV14,ASSRTSGSINNEQF
TRBV7-6,ASSLARGGSGYT
TRBV7-2,ASSLDGASKPQH
TRBV27,ASSFGGNEQF
TRBV24-1,ATSDSRQANNQPQH
TRBV12-3/TRBV12-4,ASSLVGGRATDMQY
TRBV2,ASSERGANYGYT
TRBV6-5,ASSYFMGGGSYNEQF
TRBV5-1,ASSLRGSEQY
TRBV6-5,ASSYRRLASGNEQF
TRBV5-8,ASSFRDRGLYINTGELF
TRBV27,ASGTGTRGNTIY
TRBV5-8,ASTSQRDGSGQY
TRBV20-1,SAREGGKDAEAF
TRBV24-1,ATSDRTLYGYT
TRBV24-1,ATSLRGRNTDTQY
TRBV24-1,ATSDSPVGARDTQY
TRBV6-6,ASSRLAISTDTQY